Listed below are T cell receptor beta chains from one sample, sequenced in a study of cytomegalovirus exposure and HLA in healthy donors. Using immunoSEQ multiplex PCR, the repertoire was profiled, and TCRdb retains in-frame clones only, with some absent. The table includes over 150,000 clones, 60% to 85% detected once. The material sequenced was PBMCs. The receptors stem from a male donor in good health and CMV-seronegative. Each CDR3 is given with its conserved first and last residue. The order of the fields is clone size, V gene, J gene, D gene, CDR3 length, CDR3 DNA, CDR3 protein. The D gene is left open where the match is weak. Clone size, where shown, is once, few, many, or a class for clones that have expanded.

clone_size: .
v_call: TRBV10-3
j_call: TRBJ2-6
d_call: .
cdr3_length: 14
cdr3_nt: TGTGCCAGCGCCCCGGGCTCTGGGGCCAACGTCCTGACTTTC
cdr3_aa: CASAPGSGANVLTF

clone_size: .
v_call: TRBV4-3
j_call: TRBJ2-3
d_call: .
cdr3_length: 13
cdr3_nt: TGCGCCAGCAGCGCCCGACAGGAGGATACGCAGTATTTT
cdr3_aa: CASSARQEDTQYF

clone_size: .
v_call: TRBV14
j_call: TRBJ2-3
d_call: .
cdr3_length: 16
cdr3_nt: TGTGCCAGCAGCCAAGATGACTACCCAATAACAGATACGCAGTATTTT
cdr3_aa: CASSQDDYPITDTQYF

clone_size: few
v_call: TRBV6-5
j_call: TRBJ1-6
d_call: .
cdr3_length: 13
cdr3_nt: TGTGCCAGCAGTTACAGGGGAAATTCACCCCTCCACTTT
cdr3_aa: CASSYRGNSPLHF

clone_size: once
v_call: TRBV9
j_call: TRBJ2-7
d_call: TRBD1
cdr3_length: 16
cdr3_nt: TGTGCCAGCAGCTCCCGGGACAGGTCTCTCTCCTACGAGCAGTACTTC
cdr3_aa: CASSSRDRSLSYEQYF

clone_size: .
v_call: TRBV6-5
j_call: TRBJ1-2
d_call: TRBD1
cdr3_length: 15
cdr3_nt: TGTGCCAGCAGTGCCACCCAGGGGGGTGACTATGGCTACACCTTC
cdr3_aa: CASSATQGGDYGYTF

clone_size: .
v_call: TRBV28
j_call: TRBJ1-5
d_call: .
cdr3_length: 15
cdr3_nt: TGTGCCAGCAGTTCACCAGGTGGTGGCAATCAGCCCCAGCATTTT
cdr3_aa: CASSSPGGGNQPQHF

clone_size: .
v_call: TRBV7-3
j_call: TRBJ2-3
d_call: TRBD2
cdr3_length: 14
cdr3_nt: TGTGCCAGCTCACGGGGGGGGGCGGCAGATACGCAGTATTTT
cdr3_aa: CASSRGGAADTQYF

clone_size: few
v_call: TRBV18
j_call: TRBJ1-1
d_call: .
cdr3_length: 13
cdr3_nt: TGTGCCAGCTCATCTGGCCCGAACACTGAAGCTTTCTTT
cdr3_aa: CASSSGPNTEAFF

clone_size: .
v_call: TRBV11-2
j_call: TRBJ2-5
d_call: .
cdr3_length: 14
cdr3_nt: TGTGCCAGCAGCCCGCTTAGGGGCCTGGAGACCCAGTACTTC
cdr3_aa: CASSPLRGLETQYF

clone_size: .
v_call: TRBV7-2
j_call: TRBJ2-1
d_call: .
cdr3_length: 15
cdr3_nt: TGTGCCAGCAGGCGGGACCAAACTCCGATCGATGAGCAGTTCTTC
cdr3_aa: CASRRDQTPIDEQFF

clone_size: few
v_call: TRBV30
j_call: TRBJ1-5
d_call: .
cdr3_length: 14
cdr3_nt: TGTGCCTGGTCCCCTTTGGGGGCTAATCAGCCCCAGCATTTT
cdr3_aa: CAWSPLGANQPQHF

clone_size: once
v_call: TRBV29-1
j_call: TRBJ2-7
d_call: .
cdr3_length: 13
cdr3_nt: TGCAGCGTCAAAGGGCCGGGAGTTTACGAGCAGTACTTC
cdr3_aa: CSVKGPGVYEQYF

clone_size: .
v_call: TRBV7-2
j_call: TRBJ2-7
d_call: .
cdr3_length: 15
cdr3_nt: TGTGCCAGCAGCTTAGCGGGCAGCAGCTCCTACGAGCAGTACTTC
cdr3_aa: CASSLAGSSSYEQYF

clone_size: .
v_call: TRBV10-2
j_call: TRBJ1-2
d_call: TRBD1
cdr3_length: 15
cdr3_nt: TGCGCCAGCAGTGATAGACAGGGGGCAGTACTTGGCTACACCTTC
cdr3_aa: CASSDRQGAVLGYTF

clone_size: .
v_call: TRBV30
j_call: TRBJ1-4
d_call: .
cdr3_length: 16
cdr3_nt: TGTGCCTGGAGTGAGGAAGGGAGGGGCCGGAATGAAAAACTGTTTTTT
cdr3_aa: CAWSEEGRGRNEKLFF

clone_size: .
v_call: TRBV29-1
j_call: TRBJ1-1
d_call: .
cdr3_length: 12
cdr3_nt: TGCAGCGTTGACTCAGGGCGCACTGAAGCTTTCTTT
cdr3_aa: CSVDSGRTEAFF

clone_size: .
v_call: TRBV28
j_call: TRBJ2-7
d_call: .
cdr3_length: 11
cdr3_nt: TGTGCCAGCAGTCCAACCTACGAGCAGTACTTC
cdr3_aa: CASSPTYEQYF

clone_size: .
v_call: TRBV10-3
j_call: TRBJ2-6
d_call: .
cdr3_length: 14
cdr3_nt: TGTGCCATCAGTAGGGAGTCTGGGGCCAACGTCCTGACTTTC
cdr3_aa: CAISRESGANVLTF

clone_size: .
v_call: TRBV5-4
j_call: TRBJ1-1
d_call: .
cdr3_length: 13
cdr3_nt: TGTGCCAGCAGCCGCACAGGGTACACTGAAGCTTTCTTT
cdr3_aa: CASSRTGYTEAFF

clone_size: .
v_call: TRBV7-2
j_call: TRBJ1-5
d_call: .
cdr3_length: 17
cdr3_nt: TGTGCCAGCAGCCAAGGGGCAGGGGCGAATAGCAATCAGCCCCAGCATTTT
cdr3_aa: CASSQGAGANSNQPQHF

clone_size: .
v_call: TRBV25-1
j_call: TRBJ1-1
d_call: .
cdr3_length: 14
cdr3_nt: TGTGCCAGCAGGTCGACAGGTCTAAGAACTGAAGCTTTCTTT
cdr3_aa: CASRSTGLRTEAFF

clone_size: .
v_call: TRBV5-1
j_call: TRBJ1-2
d_call: .
cdr3_length: 13
cdr3_nt: TGCGCCAGCCGCCCTTGGGGGGACTATGGCTACACCTTC
cdr3_aa: CASRPWGDYGYTF

clone_size: few
v_call: TRBV6-5
j_call: TRBJ1-5
d_call: TRBD1
cdr3_length: 14
cdr3_nt: TGTGCCAGCAGTTACGCAGGGGGGAATCAGCCCCAGCATTTT
cdr3_aa: CASSYAGGNQPQHF

clone_size: .
v_call: TRBV6-5
j_call: TRBJ1-6
d_call: TRBD1
cdr3_length: 15
cdr3_nt: TGTGCCAGCAGTTACGGGGGGACAGATAATTCACCCCTCCACTTT
cdr3_aa: CASSYGGTDNSPLHF

clone_size: .
v_call: TRBV28
j_call: TRBJ1-5
d_call: .
cdr3_length: 12
cdr3_nt: TGTGCCAGCAGTTTCGGCAGGCAGCCCCAGCATTTT
cdr3_aa: CASSFGRQPQHF

clone_size: .
v_call: TRBV19
j_call: TRBJ1-5
d_call: .
cdr3_length: 15
cdr3_nt: TGTGCCAGTAGTATAACAGGGTATAGCAATCAGCCCCAGCATTTT
cdr3_aa: CASSITGYSNQPQHF

clone_size: .
v_call: TRBV7-8
j_call: TRBJ2-1
d_call: TRBD2
cdr3_length: 15
cdr3_nt: TGTGCCAGCACCCCGAGGGCTAGCGGGAGGAATGAGCAGTTCTTC
cdr3_aa: CASTPRASGRNEQFF

clone_size: .
v_call: TRBV28
j_call: TRBJ1-5
d_call: .
cdr3_length: 17
cdr3_nt: TGTGCCAGCAGTTTTATCTCCCGGGCAGGCGGGGATCAGCCCCAGCATTTT
cdr3_aa: CASSFISRAGGDQPQHF

clone_size: .
v_call: TRBV5-4
j_call: TRBJ2-5
d_call: .
cdr3_length: 12
cdr3_nt: TGTGCCAGCAGTACTGATCAAGAGACCCAGTACTTC
cdr3_aa: CASSTDQETQYF

clone_size: .
v_call: TRBV10-1
j_call: TRBJ1-3
d_call: .
cdr3_length: 14
cdr3_nt: TGCGCCAGCAGTGAGTCCGACATTGGAAACACCATATATTTT
cdr3_aa: CASSESDIGNTIYF

clone_size: .
v_call: TRBV7-3
j_call: TRBJ2-5
d_call: .
cdr3_length: 13
cdr3_nt: TGTGCCAGCAGCTTAGGTTACCGGGAGACCCAGTACTTC
cdr3_aa: CASSLGYRETQYF